This T cell receptor (beta chain) derives from a study of regulatory T cells in long-lasting Graves disease. The TCR beta library used iRepertoire HTBI primers with Arm-PCR amplification of CDR3. TCRdb independently ran MiXCR on the multiplex PCR reads; one entry per CDR3 protein. The data show 450,000 to 700,000 distinct CDR3 sequences, about 14% seen once. This sample's time point: newly diagnosed GD, antithyroid drugs for less than 3 months. The TCR library was made from RNA extracted from PBMCs. The CDR3 is 14 amino acids. Germline CDR1 and CDR2: SGHVS and FQNEAQ. V was cut by 0 bases and J by 7 bases, with 10 bases left in between. The same sample was also used in a study of T cells in Graves' hyperthyroidism and ophthalmopathy.

Source: peripheral blood mononuclear cells (PBMCs), taken at new diagnosis, from a patient treated with antithyroid drugs. The rearrangement links TRBV7-8 to TRBJ1-5; unclear D gene. This TCR came from a man aged 25-45 years with Graves disease. Here the CDR3 reads CASSLAIPGQPQHF. DNA of the CDR3: TGTGCCAGCAGCTTAGCCATCCCGGGCCAGCCCCAGCATTTT.